This entry features one T cell receptor (beta chain) sequence. This clone was detected only once. Its specific antigen is unknown. Base qualities are not recorded, but no much larger clone differs from it by a single base. The data stem from a study of blood T cell repertoires in COVID-19 (dated by TCRdb to 2020 to 2022). About the investigation overall: Samples from collaborators originated in the United States, Italy and Spain and spanned both the acute and convalescent phases of COVID-19. The prospective study material was composed of cDNA or gDNA derived from T cells, B-cell-depleted T cells, or PBMCs. Nearly every sample came with metadata listing a de-identified subject ID, COVID-19 status, age in years and sex. The repertoires were released in a freely available public database intended as a resource for research on the immune response to SARS-CoV-2. Deeply sampled blood TCRbeta repertoires from subjects exposed to, actively infected with, or recovered from COVID-19 were included in the dataset. Samples came from the ongoing ImmuneRACE study (first 160 participants) plus 1,254 subjects from 6 global collaborators. HLA class I and class II types, where available, came from metadata supplied by the sample provider rather than from assay-based typing.

TCRbeta CDR3 regions were amplified from genomic DNA by means of the immunoSEQ Assay, a bias-controlled multiplex PCR. The paper's data handling went like this. The number of nucleated cells in each sample was estimated by amplification of reference gene primers within the assay. To quantify the absolute abundance of each unique TCRbeta CDR3 rearrangement, sequence reads were collapsed and filtered. For each sample, productive Simpson clonality was calculated as the square root of Simpson's diversity index across productive rearrangements. TCRdb holds this immuneACCESS table with in-frame rearrangements only. Some clones are missing; in checked studies, unresolved V genes explain under half, and the rest has no known cause. The DNA was the basis for D and trimming; V, J and clone size are from that table. The sample contains about 96,000 clones, about three quarters of them found a single time. Approximately 9% of the sample belongs to the ten largest clones.

The paper's findings and limits, for the study overall: The quantity of clinical and demographic metadata differed by source and by participant and was supplied without curation.

Another Seattle source contributed samples from volunteer blood donors who had recovered from COVID-19. Each collaborating institution followed its own protocols to collect whole blood in K2EDTA tubes. For TCRbeta analysis, collaborator samples were shipped as frozen whole blood, as isolated PBMCs, or as DNA extracted from either sample type. The sequenced sample consisted of peripheral blood. The TCR was taken from a man aged 50 or older who had recovered from COVID-19.

The nucleotide sequence is TGTGCCAGTAGTATTTCCAGGGGAAAAGAGCAGTACTTC. It translates to CASSISRGKEQYF. The rearranged chain carries TRBV19 and TRBJ2-7; TRBD1 is a weak D gene call, 6 bases matching. The CDR3 contains 13 residues, cysteine and phenylalanine counted. CDR3 DNA only is kept here, 39 bases in frame from base 1. CDR1 and CDR2, looked up from the germline V gene (reference sequence), are LNHDA and SQIVND. Trimming at the junction amounts to 3 bases on V and 7 bases on J, and the germline ends lie 13 bases apart.